This T cell receptor (beta chain) was sequenced for a study of PD-L1 blockade in urothelial cancer. Some clones are missing from TCRdb's copy, which holds only in-frame ones; the method was immunoSEQ multiplex PCR. The table lists approximately 90,000 clones, around 85% of them singletons. The time point: pretreatment peripheral blood. The CDR3 is 15 amino acids. The ends lost 8 bases at V and 6 bases at J; junction bases unmatched: 10. Germline CDR1 and CDR2: MDHEN and SYDVKM. This clonotype originated in a man aged 55 to 70 with urothelial cancer. V gene TRBV28 combines with J gene TRBJ2-7, with 13 positions matching TRBD2. The source was PBMCs, collected around atezolizumab (anti-PD-L1) treatment. Here the CDR3 DNA reads TGTGCCAGCGGTAGGACTAGCGGGGGTTTCCTCGAGCAGTACTTC. Its protein product is CASGRTSGGFLEQYF.